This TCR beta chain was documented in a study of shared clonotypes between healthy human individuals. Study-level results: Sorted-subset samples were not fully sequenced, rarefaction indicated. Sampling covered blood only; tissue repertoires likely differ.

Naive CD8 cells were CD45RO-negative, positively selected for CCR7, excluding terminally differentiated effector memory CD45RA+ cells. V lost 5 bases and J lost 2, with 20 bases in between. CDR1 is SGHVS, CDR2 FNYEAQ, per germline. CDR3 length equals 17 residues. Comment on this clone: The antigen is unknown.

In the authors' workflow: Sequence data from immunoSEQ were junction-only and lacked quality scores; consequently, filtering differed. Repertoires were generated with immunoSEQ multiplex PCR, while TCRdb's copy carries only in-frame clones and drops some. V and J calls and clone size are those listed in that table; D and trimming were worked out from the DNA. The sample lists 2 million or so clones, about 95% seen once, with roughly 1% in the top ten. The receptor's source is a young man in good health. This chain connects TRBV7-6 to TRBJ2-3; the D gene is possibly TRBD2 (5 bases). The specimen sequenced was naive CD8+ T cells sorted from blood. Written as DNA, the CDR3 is TGTGCCAGCAGCCAAACGGTCCTAGCCCCAGCCACAGATACGCAGTATTTT. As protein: CASSQTVLAPATDTQYF.